These 17 T cell receptor beta chains were sequenced from one sample in a study of T cell responses to AZD1222 COVID-19 vaccine. Assay: immunoSEQ multiplex PCR; the TCRdb copy retains only in-frame clones and omits some. The sample gives some 180,000 clones, around 90% of which show up once; about 2.1% is in the top ten. Sequencing used peripheral blood, obtained 28 days after the second AZD1222 dose. The origin of the receptors is an adult who received the AZD1222 COVID-19 vaccine.

V usage is TRBV6-4 and J usage is TRBJ1-1; no firm D call. V shed 0 bases and J shed 2 bases, with 4 bases lying between them. Germline CDR1 MRHNA, CDR2 SNTAGT. This CDR3 comprises 13 residues. CDR3 nucleotide sequence: TGTGCCAGCAGTGACTCGGACAACACTGAAGCTTTCTTT. Translating it yields CASSDSDNTEAFF.

V gene TRBV4-1 combines with J gene TRBJ2-1; D possibly uses TRBD1 or TRBD2 (7 bases each). Germline V gene data show CDR1 as MGHRA and CDR2 as YSYEKL. The CDR3 is 19 residues long. V lost 7 bases and J lost 7, with 32 bases in between. CDR3 region: CASTLLAGGLAADQNEQFF. The CDR3 region has the DNA TGCGCCAGCACCTTGCTGGCAGGGGGGCTAGCGGCCGATCAGAATGAGCAGTTCTTC.

The chain links TRBV28 to TRBJ1-1; TRBD1 matches 7 bases. Germline V gene sequence: CDR1 MDHEN, CDR2 SYDVKM. The CDR3 has 13 residues. V was pared by 6 bases and J by 6 bases, with 7 bases of the junction left unmatched. CDR3 in DNA: TGTGCCAGCAGATCTGACGACAGGGCTGAAGCTTTCTTT. It translates to CASRSDDRAEAFF.

This chain uses TRBV3-1 (or the pseudogene TRBV3-2) with TRBJ2-7; D may be TRBD1 or TRBD2 (5 bases each). V was pared by 5 bases and J by 6 bases, with 17 bases between. Germline-derived CDR1 and CDR2 are LGHDT and YNNKEL (reference sequence). The length of the CDR3 is 14 residues. The CDR3 reads CASSVRDLRGEQYF. CDR3 coding DNA: TGTGCCAGCAGCGTCAGGGACCTCCGGGGCGAGCAGTACTTC.

This chain joins TRBV6-5 and TRBJ1-1, with D hard to call. Germline V gives CDR1 MNHEY, CDR2 SVGAGI. V lost 3 bases and J 11 bases, leaving 19 bases between the germline ends. CDR3 length: 14 residues. The CDR3 DNA reads as TGTGCCAGCAGTTATTCCGCGGCCCCAGAGAGGGCTTTCTTT. It codes for CASSYSAAPERAFF.

The rearrangement uses TRBV11-1 and TRBJ2-1; 7 nucleotides agree with TRBD2. J was trimmed by 12 bases and V by 5 bases; bases with no gene match: 7. Germline lookup yields CDR1 SGHAT and CDR2 FQDESV (reference sequence). This CDR3 is built from 12 residues. DNA for the CDR3: TGTGCCAGCAGCCTGGTGGGGGGGAGGCAGTTCTTC. It is translated as CASSLVGGRQFF.

The chain employs TRBV6-5 and TRBJ1-5; possibly TRBD1 for D (5 bases). Germline V gives CDR1 MNHEY, CDR2 SVGAGI. With 5 bases removed from V and 1 base from J, the gap between germline ends came to 12 bases. This CDR3 comprises 15 residues. CDR3 amino acids: CASSNGHSSNQPQHF. CDR3 nucleotides: TGTGCCAGCAGTAATGGACACTCAAGCAATCAGCCCCAGCATTTT.

The chain couples TRBV19 to TRBJ2-7, with 13 bases identical to TRBD2. From germline, CDR1 is LNHDA and CDR2 SQIVND (reference sequence). V dropped 4 bases and J dropped 6; count of bases not matched to a gene: 6. The CDR3 totals 15 residues. Here the CDR3 reads CASSRGLAGRGEQYF. As DNA, the CDR3 is TGTGCCAGTAGTAGGGGACTAGCGGGACGCGGCGAGCAGTACTTC.

V is TRBV7-8 and J is TRBJ2-2; no clear D gene. Per the germline V gene, CDR1 is SGHVS and CDR2 is FQNEAQ. V was cut by 5 bases and J by 2 bases, with 15 bases left in between. CDR3 length: 16 amino acids. The CDR3 loop reads CASSLLTGFNTGELFF. CDR3 bases: TGTGCCAGCAGCCTCTTAACGGGCTTCAACACCGGGGAGCTGTTTTTT.

The V gene is TRBV2, the J gene TRBJ1-2; D call uncertain. There are 16 residues in the CDR3. Trimming left V 5 bases short and J 4 bases short, with 20 bases between. Germline CDR1 is SNHLY and CDR2 is FYNNEI. CDR3 loop: CASSFLQGPGAYGYTF. As DNA, the CDR3 is TGTGCCAGCAGTTTTCTTCAAGGCCCCGGAGCCTATGGCTACACCTTC. Full variable domain (rest looked up from reference TRBV2 and TRBJ1-2): EPEVTQTPSHQVTQMGQEVILRCVPISNHLYFYWYRQILGQKVEFLVSFYNNEISEKSEIFDDQFSVERPDGSNFTLKIRSTKLEDSAMYFCASSFLQGPGAYGYTFGSGTRLTVV.

This chain uses TRBV5-6 with TRBJ2-1, with a tentative D call TRBD1 (6 bases). CDR1 is SGHDT and CDR2 is YYEEEE in the germline V gene. Trimming cost V 3 bases and J 0 bases, with 13 bases left between them. The CDR3 is made up of 16 amino acids. The CDR3 DNA sequence: TGTGCCAGCAGCTGGGGTAGGGGGAGCTCCTACAATGAGCAGTTCTTC. Translated, it gives CASSWGRGSSYNEQFF.

This rearrangement joins TRBV2 to TRBJ1-3; D is uncertain. The germline V gene has CDR1 SNHLY and CDR2 FYNNEI. The length of the CDR3 is 14 residues. V lost 6 bases and J 0 bases, leaving 9 bases between the germline ends. The CDR3 loop is CASRTQHSGNTIYF. DNA of the CDR3: TGTGCCAGCAGGACACAGCACTCTGGAAACACCATATATTTT. The whole variable domain, filled in from reference TRBV2 and TRBJ1-3, reads EPEVTQTPSHQVTQMGQEVILRCVPISNHLYFYWYRQILGQKVEFLVSFYNNEISEKSEIFDDQFSVERPDGSNFTLKIRSTKLEDSAMYFCASRTQHSGNTIYFGEGSWLTVV.

The genes are TRBV2 and TRBJ1-1; 8 nucleotides match TRBD1. After removal of 7 bases from V and 8 bases from J, the junction contained 12 bases not matched to a gene. From germline, CDR1 is SNHLY and CDR2 FYNNEI. There are 14 residues in the CDR3. CDR3 in amino acids: CASNLDRGPLEAFF. Written as DNA, the CDR3 is TGTGCCAGCAACCTCGACAGGGGTCCATTGGAAGCTTTCTTT.

This chain links TRBV7-9 with TRBJ1-1; D is unclear. V lost 7 bases and J 1 base, leaving 19 bases between the germline ends. Germline V CDR1 and CDR2: SEHNR, FQNEAQ (reference sequence). This CDR3 has 16 amino acids. The CDR3 here is CASIPFYLGGNTEAFF. For the CDR3, the DNA is TGTGCCAGCATCCCCTTCTACCTGGGAGGGAACACTGAAGCTTTCTTT.

The rearrangement links TRBV7-2 to TRBJ1-2, with D hard to call. With 5 bases removed from V and 6 bases from J, the gap between germline ends came to 19 bases. Germline lookup yields CDR1 SGHTA and CDR2 FQGNSA. This CDR3 is built from 15 residues. CDR3: CASSPTSVALNGYTF. CDR3 in DNA: TGTGCCAGCAGCCCTACTTCAGTGGCCTTAAATGGCTACACCTTC.

The chain couples TRBV7-3 to TRBJ2-1; 7 nucleotides match TRBD2. The CDR3 totals 16 residues. Trimming at V came to 1 base and at J to 3 bases, leaving 6 bases not matched to a gene. CDR1 and CDR2 from the germline V gene are SGHTA and FQGTGA. The CDR3 sequence: CASSLKAGVNYNEQFF. The CDR3 DNA is TGTGCCAGCAGCTTAAAGGCGGGGGTTAACTACAATGAGCAGTTCTTC.

V gene TRBV6-1 combines with J gene TRBJ2-7; D remains ambiguous. The germline gives CDR1 MNHNS, CDR2 SASEGT. This CDR3 has 16 residues. The V end lost 3 bases, the J end lost 3 bases, and 18 bases lay between the germline ends. The DNA for the CDR3 is TGTGCCAGCAGTGACCCCTATGGGGAAAGGAGCTACGAGCAGTACTTC. This codes for CASSDPYGERSYEQYF.